This T cell receptor beta chain was obtained from a study of Graves' ophthalmopathy and Graves' hyperthyroidism. Transcripts of RNA were the source for amplifying TCR beta CDR3 regions. HTBI-primed first-round RT-PCR preceded second-round multiplex PCR. TCRdb itself ran the multiplex PCR reads through MiXCR, one entry per CDR3 protein. The sample carries 300,000 to 400,000 distinct CDR3 sequences, approximately 17% recorded once. This clonotype was observed at least ten times. CDR3 length: 15 residues. Losses at the gene ends were 2 bases for V and 5 bases for J; bases not matched to a gene: 8. Germline CDR1 and CDR2: SNHLY and FYNNEI.

This receptor was obtained from an adult woman with stable Graves' hyperthyroidism. V is TRBV2 and J is TRBJ1-2, with 7 bases aligning to TRBD1. The sample consisted of peripheral blood. The CDR3 is CASSEFRGSGYGYTF. CDR3 nucleotide sequence: TGTGCCAGCAGTGAATTCAGGGGGAGTGGATATGGCTACACCTTC.